This T cell receptor beta chain was sequenced for a study of OX40 agonist ivuxolimab in advanced cancers. Study as a whole: Intravenous ivuxolimab at 0.01 to 10 mg/kg was given to patients every 2 weeks. Partial responses occurred in Three dose-escalation patients, one with hepatocellular carcinoma and two with cutaneous melanoma. General observations from the study: Low normalized T-cell clonal expansion was additionally recorded for some nonresponders. More expanded clones were seen, on average, in CD8+ T cells than in CD4+.

CDR3 size: 16 residues. CDR1 is MDHEN and CDR2 is SYDVKM in the germline V gene. Trimming left V 2 bases short and J 0 bases short, with 11 bases between. Assay: immunoSEQ multiplex PCR; the TCRdb copy retains only in-frame clones and omits some. The sample holds approximately 12,000 clones, under 85% seen once. About this clone: Antigen specificity is unknown.

Sample: CD4+ or CD8+ T cells sorted from blood, taken in a trial of the OX40 agonist ivuxolimab. This sequence originates from an adult with an advanced solid tumor such as melanoma, head and neck, liver or kidney cancer. The chain links TRBV28 to TRBJ2-1; TRBD1 might be the D (6 bases). The CDR3 protein is CASSLVTGFSYNEQFF. For the CDR3, the DNA is TGTGCCAGCAGTTTAGTGACAGGCTTCTCCTACAATGAGCAGTTCTTC.